This TCR beta chain is drawn from a study of T cells expressing NK-cell markers. With the 5' RACE reads reprocessed, TCRdb shows one record per CDR3 protein and no DNA. This sample's table has under 500,000 distinct CDR3 sequences. The CDR3 has 13 residues. The germline V gene has CDR1 SQVTM and CDR2 ANQGSEA. V usage is TRBV29-1 and J usage is TRBJ2-7; TCRdb's D call of TRBD1 is untestable without DNA. What was sequenced was blood T cells: a sorted CD56 or NKG2C T cell subset, CD4+ or CD8+ T cells, or bulk PBMC T cells (not recorded which). This TCR was sampled from a woman between 18 and 70 years old in good health. The CDR3 sequence: CSVEGGVGYEQYF.